The 3 T cell receptor beta chains below all came from one sample that was sequenced in a study of cytomegalovirus exposure and HLA in healthy donors. The PCR used 60 Vbeta and 13 Jbeta primers. Sequencing was performed with immunoSEQ multiplex PCR; in TCRdb, only in-frame clones are kept and a portion is missing. The profile shows about 180,000 clones, around 80% of them singletons. The sample comprised PBMCs. These TCRs come from a man aged 18-30 years in good health and CMV-seronegative.

The gene calls are TRBV6-1 and TRBJ2-3; 7 nucleotides align to TRBD2. Germline assignment: CDR1 MNHNS and CDR2 SASEGT. CDR3 length: 13 amino acids. The V and J ends lost 6 bases and 4 bases, in that order; junction bases with no gene match: 4. The CDR3, as DNA: TGTGCCAGCAGACCCCGGGGGGCAGATACGCAGTATTTT. Its translation is CASRPRGADTQYF.

CDR3 protein: CASSWYRDRATDTQYF. Written as DNA, the CDR3 is TGTGCCAGCAGTTGGTACCGGGACAGAGCCACAGATACGCAGTATTTT. The chain recombines TRBV27 with TRBJ2-3, with 7 bases identical to TRBD1. CDR3 length: 16 amino acids. The germline V gene has CDR1 MNHEY and CDR2 SMNVEV (reference sequence). J was trimmed by 2 bases and V by 4 bases; bases with no gene match: 9.

This clone was seen more than once but under ten times. The chain has TRBV6-9 and TRBJ2-5; 7 bases map to TRBD1. This CDR3 has 15 amino acids. V gave up 6 bases and J gave up 5 bases; unmatched junction bases: 12. CDR1 MNHGY and CDR2 SVAAGI come from the germline V gene. The CDR3 loop reads CASSPGGQRRETQYF. The CDR3 nucleotides read TGTGCCAGCAGCCCTGGGGGACAGAGGAGGGAGACCCAGTACTTC.